Shown below are 5 T cell receptor beta chains from a single sample sequenced in a study of control samples from healthy donors and cancer patients (dated by TCRdb to about 2020). The library relied on the immunoSEQ multiplex PCR assay. TCRdb mirrors the immuneACCESS table, restricted to in-frame sequences. Some clones are absent from its copies; in checked studies, under half trace to an unresolved V gene, and the reason for the others is unknown. Within this sample are around 100,000 clones, with approximately 90% of them counted one time only. About 20% of the sample belongs to the ten largest clones. Input material: PBMCs. The receptors shown here come from a man in his 60s with lung cancer.

This chain joins TRBV30 and TRBJ1-6; no clear D. The V end was cut by 1 base, the J end by 0 bases, with 7 bases between. Germline CDR1 GTSNPN, CDR2 SVGIG (reference sequence). This CDR3 is built from 15 residues. The CDR3 bases are TGTGCCTGGAGTGCCATGAGCTCCTATAATTCACCCCTCCACTTT. Amino acid sequence: CAWSAMSSYNSPLHF.

The genes are TRBV27 and TRBJ1-2, with D unresolved. The CDR3 length is 15 residues. CDR1 is MNHEY, CDR2 SMNVEV, per germline (reference sequence). Trimming shortened V by 0 bases and J by 8 bases, and 16 bases separated the two germline ends. The CDR3 DNA is TGTGCCAGCAGTTTATCGGAAGGAGGGAGAAGCGGCTACACCTTC. Translated, it gives CASSLSEGGRSGYTF.

The chain carries TRBV30 and TRBJ1-1; TRBD1 might be the D (5 bases). The CDR3 has 11 amino acids. From germline, CDR1 is GTSNPN and CDR2 SVGIG (reference sequence). Deletions cut 3 bases from V and 7 bases from J, with 9 bases between. CDR3 residues: CAWRRGSEAFF. Written as DNA, the CDR3 is TGTGCCTGGAGGCGGGGCAGTGAAGCTTTCTTT.

The J gene is TRBJ2-5, the V gene TRBV29-1, with 9 bases lining up with TRBD2. V shed 5 bases and J 5 bases; nucleotides not matched to a gene: 3. CDR1 SQVTM and CDR2 ANQGSEA come from the germline V gene. This CDR3 contains 12 residues. CDR3 DNA sequence: TGCAGCGTTCAGCTAGCGGGGGAGACCCAGTACTTC. This sequence encodes CSVQLAGETQYF.

About this clone: Other nucleotide sequences from this sample produce the same CDR3. The chain uses TRBV5-1 and TRBJ1-1; D is perhaps TRBD1 (6 bases). V was trimmed by 0 bases and J by 1 base, leaving 7 bases between them. Per germline, CDR1 SGHRS and CDR2 YFSETQ. The CDR3 has 14 residues. The CDR3 coding sequence is TGCGCCAGCAGCTTGGGGACAGAGAACACTGAAGCTTTCTTT. Encoded protein: CASSLGTENTEAFF.